This TCR beta chain was retrieved from a study of cytomegalovirus exposure and HLA in healthy donors. Germline-derived CDR1 and CDR2 are MNHEY and SMNVEV (reference sequence). Germline trimming cut 5 bases from V and 2 bases from J; bases unmatched to any gene: 7. This CDR3 is built from 16 residues. This clone was picked up one time. Use of 60 Vbeta and 13 Jbeta primers characterized the PCR. Only in-frame clones appear in the TCRdb table, and some are missing; sequencing was by immunoSEQ multiplex PCR. This sample carries more than 95,000 clones, roughly 74% of them seen once, and the ten largest clones take roughly 4.1%.

Sequences were obtained from PBMCs. The clonotype comes from a woman in her fifties or sixties in good health and CMV-seropositive. V is TRBV27 and J is TRBJ2-1; 9 bases map to TRBD2. As DNA, the CDR3 is TGTGCCAGCAGTAGCCCGGCGGGGGGGCCCTACAATGAGCAGTTCTTC. This sequence encodes CASSSPAGGPYNEQFF.